Shown below are 26 T cell receptor beta chains from a single sample sequenced in a study of control samples from healthy donors and cancer patients. TCRdb's copy holds only in-frame clones and misses some; the assay was immunoSEQ multiplex PCR. Found here are roughly 100,000 clones, roughly 94% of them singletons; the top ten hold under 2.5%. Sequencing was carried out using blood. The receptor set was obtained from a woman aged 18 to 35 in good health.

About this clone itself: The same CDR3 is also encoded by other DNA sequences in this sample. The rearrangement links TRBV14 to TRBJ2-1; TRBD2 matches at 12 bases. CDR1 is SGHDN and CDR2 is FVKESK in the germline V gene. V dropped 2 bases and J dropped 4; count of bases not matched to a gene: 15. This CDR3 contains 20 residues. CDR3 amino acids: CASSQRPGLAGLPGYNEQFF. The CDR3 region has the DNA TGTGCCAGCAGCCAACGCCCGGGACTAGCGGGCCTCCCGGGGTACAATGAGCAGTTCTTC.

The V and J genes are TRBV6-1 and TRBJ1-1; no clear D. The CDR3 has 15 amino acids. V was shortened by 2 bases and J by 1 base, with 11 bases between the two germline ends. Germline V CDR1 and CDR2: MNHNS, SASEGT. This CDR3 reads CASSERVRTNTEAFF. The CDR3 bases are TGTGCCAGCAGTGAAAGGGTCAGGACGAACACTGAAGCTTTCTTT.

This chain connects TRBV7-9 to TRBJ1-2, with D tentatively TRBD1 (6 bases). The V end was cut by 5 bases, the J end by 4 bases, with 11 bases between. The length of the CDR3 is 13 residues. Germline V CDR1 and CDR2: SEHNR, FQNEAQ (reference sequence). Here the CDR3 DNA reads TGTGCCAGCAGCCTACAGGGTCCCTATGGCTACACCTTC. Translated: CASSLQGPYGYTF.

The rearrangement links TRBV30 to TRBJ1-1, with 9 nucleotides matching TRBD1. Trimming took 1 base from V and 5 from J; bases not matched to a gene: 2. The CDR3 consists of 13 residues. From germline, CDR1 is GTSNPN and CDR2 SVGIG (reference sequence). Here the CDR3 reads CAWSAQGATEAFF. CDR3 sequence (DNA): TGTGCCTGGAGTGCACAGGGGGCAACTGAAGCTTTCTTT.

This clone was detected only a few times. The chain recombines TRBV20-1 with TRBJ2-7; 8 bases align to TRBD2. Germline V gene lookup returns CDR1 DFQATT and CDR2 SNEGSKA (reference sequence). V gave up 3 bases and J gave up 0 bases; unmatched junction bases: 7. This CDR3 spans 15 amino acids. The chain's CDR3 is CSASIPGLDSYEQYF. In nucleotides, the CDR3 is TGCAGTGCTAGTATTCCGGGACTAGACTCCTACGAGCAGTACTTC.

This clone was detected a few times. The junction and the germline gene differ at one end; a read error may be behind it. The chain links TRBV7-7 to TRBJ2-1; 13 positions agree with TRBD2. The CDR3 has 16 amino acids. Looked up from germline, CDR1 is SSHAT and CDR2 is FNYEAQ (reference sequence). The CDR3 nucleotides read TGTGCTAGCAGCGCCGGACTAGCGGGAGACCTCTATGAGCAGTTCTTC. Amino acid sequence: CASSAGLAGDLYEQFF.

This sequence joins TRBV30 and TRBJ1-2; 10 bases are a match to TRBD1. Germline loops: CDR1 GTSNPN, CDR2 SVGIG (reference sequence). Germline trimming cut 1 base from V and 4 bases from J; bases unmatched to any gene: 3. The CDR3 is 14 residues long. In DNA, the CDR3 is TGTGCCTGGAGTGATGACAGGGGGCTCTATGGCTACACCTTC. Its protein is CAWSDDRGLYGYTF.

The chain links TRBV21-1 to TRBJ2-1; TRBD2 reflects the table's D call only, with no check against the DNA. TRBV21-1 is flagged as a pseudogene. The CDR3 sequence is 19 residues long. The CDR3 coding sequence is TGTGCCAGCAGCAAAGCTTCGAGCGGGGTTCCGTTTTTGGGGAATGAGCAGTTCTTC. This codes for CASSKASSGVPFLGNEQFF.

The rearrangement links TRBV5-5 to TRBJ2-7; 9 positions match TRBD1. This CDR3 is 15 amino acids long. Per germline, CDR1 SGHKS and CDR2 YYEKEE (reference sequence). Trimming took 5 bases from V and 0 from J; bases not matched to a gene: 6. The CDR3 region has the DNA TGTGCCAGCAGTCTCCGGGACAGGGACTCCTACGAGCAGTACTTC. Amino acids: CASSLRDRDSYEQYF.

The chain recombines TRBV10-3 with TRBJ1-3, with D possibly TRBD1 on 5 matching bases. The CDR3 consists of 15 residues. The V end lost 3 bases, the J end lost 0 bases, and 9 bases lay between the germline ends. CDR1 and CDR2 (germline): ENHRY, SYGVKD. CDR3 DNA: TGTGCCATCAGTGATGGGGCTAACTCTGGAAACACCATATATTTT. It codes for CAISDGANSGNTIYF.

This sequence joins TRBV6-4 and TRBJ1-6; 8 bases fit TRBD1. CDR3 length equals 14 residues. Germline CDR1 and CDR2: MRHNA and SNTAGT. V trimming: 5 bases; J trimming: 11 bases; junction bases outside the gene matches: 8. The CDR3 DNA sequence: TGTGCCAGCAGTATCGACAGGGGAGGAACACCCCTCCACTTT. As protein: CASSIDRGGTPLHF.

CDR3 DNA sequence: TGTGCCACCAGCAGAGATCGAGGGGGCGGTCAGCCCCAGCATTTT. Translating it yields CATSRDRGGGQPQHF. V and J are TRBV15 and TRBJ1-5, with 7 bases that match TRBD1. Trimming cost V 0 bases and J 6 bases; bases outside gene matches: 5. The CDR3 covers 15 residues. Germline assignment: CDR1 LNHNV and CDR2 YYDKDF (reference sequence). Based on the CDR3 plus reference TRBV15 and TRBJ1-5, the full variable domain is DAMVIQNPRYQVTQFGKPVTLSCSQTLNHNVMYWYQQKSSQAPKLLFHYYDKDFNNEADTPDNFQSRRPNTSFCFLDIRSPGLGDTAMYLCATSRDRGGGQPQHFGDGTRLSIL.

V gene TRBV4-3 combines with J gene TRBJ2-1; 7 bases line up with TRBD2. The CDR3 contains 19 residues. V trimming: 0 bases; J trimming: 7 bases; junction bases outside the gene matches: 18. The germline V gene has CDR1 LGHNA and CDR2 YSLEER. In DNA form, the CDR3 reads TGCGCCAGCAGCCAAGATGGCGGGAGCCTCGATGGGGGGAGTAATGAGCAGTTCTTC. Its translation: CASSQDGGSLDGGSNEQFF.

V and J are TRBV21-1 and TRBJ2-4; the table's D call, TRBD1, has no DNA check behind it. TRBV21-1 is shown as a pseudogene. The CDR3 consists of 16 residues. The CDR3 region has the DNA TGTGCCAGCAGGGAGACGCACAGGGATGGCAAAAACATTCAGTACTTC. Translating gives CASRETHRDGKNIQYF.

The chain joins TRBV7-8 to TRBJ2-7; TRBD1 or TRBD2 may be the D gene (5 bases each). Germline lookup yields CDR1 SGHVS and CDR2 FQNEAQ. The CDR3 consists of 16 residues. The germline V and J ends were trimmed by 4 bases and 0 bases, with 16 bases remaining between them. Written as DNA, the CDR3 is TGTGCCAGCAGCTGGGACGCCAGGCTTTACTCCTACGAGCAGTACTTC. This codes for CASSWDARLYSYEQYF.

The V and J genes are TRBV13 and TRBJ1-1, with D possibly being TRBD1 (6 bases). Trimming left V 6 bases short and J 5 bases short, with 16 bases between. CDR1 PRHDT and CDR2 FYEKMQ come from the germline V gene (reference sequence). The CDR3 sequence is 14 residues long. CDR3 nucleotides: TGTGCCAGCAGGGAAACAGGGCGGGGGACTGAAGCTTTCTTT. This translates into CASRETGRGTEAFF. Supplemented by reference TRBV13 and TRBJ1-1, the full variable domain reads AAGVIQSPRHLIKEKRETATLKCYPIPRHDTVYWYQQGPGQDPQFLISFYEKMQSDKGSIPDRFSAQQFSDYHSELNMSSLELGDSALYFCASRETGRGTEAFFGQGTRLTVV.

This chain links TRBV5-1 with TRBJ1-5, with D unclear. Germline values: CDR1 SGHRS, CDR2 YFSETQ. Trimming cost V 0 bases and J 0 bases, with 13 bases left between them. The CDR3 covers 17 residues. CDR3 residues: CASSLVAENNSNQPQHF. Here the CDR3 DNA reads TGCGCCAGCAGCTTGGTGGCAGAGAATAATAGCAATCAGCCCCAGCATTTT.

The chain links TRBV11-2 to TRBJ2-7; TRBD2 aligns across 8 bases. V shed 5 bases and J 2 bases; nucleotides not matched to a gene: 14. Germline lookup yields CDR1 SGHAT and CDR2 FQNNGV. This CDR3 has 17 amino acids. CDR3 region: CASSRTGLGAGAYEQYF. In DNA form, the CDR3 reads TGTGCCAGCAGCCGAACAGGGCTGGGAGCGGGGGCCTACGAGCAGTACTTC.

This clone was seen more than once but under ten times. The chain combines TRBV28 with TRBJ2-2; 10 positions agree with TRBD1. The V and J ends lost 10 bases and 3 bases, in that order; junction bases with no gene match: 5. This CDR3 spans 14 amino acids. The germline CDR1 and CDR2 sequences are MDHEN and SYDVKM. CDR3 loop: CAIRTGGDTGELFF. The CDR3 nucleotides read TGTGCCATCCGGACAGGGGGGGACACCGGGGAGCTGTTTTTT.

The chain recombines TRBV7-8 with TRBJ2-2; D may be TRBD1 (6 bases). Per germline, CDR1 SGHVS and CDR2 FQNEAQ. Trimming took off 3 bases at V and 6 bases at J, with 17 bases between the two ends. There are 16 residues in the CDR3. The chain's CDR3 is CASSLGHSAFSGELFF. The CDR3, as DNA: TGTGCCAGCAGCTTGGGACATTCGGCCTTTTCCGGGGAGCTGTTTTTT.

The chain combines TRBV2 with TRBJ1-3; no definite D call. CDR1 SNHLY and CDR2 FYNNEI come from the germline V gene. The V end was cut by 10 bases, the J end by 0 bases, with 13 bases between. The CDR3 sequence is 14 residues long. In nucleotides, the CDR3 is TGTGCCACTAACTCGAGGGACTCTGGAAACACCATATATTTT. Translation: CATNSRDSGNTIYF. Based on the CDR3 plus reference TRBV2 and TRBJ1-3, the full variable domain is EPEVTQTPSHQVTQMGQEVILRCVPISNHLYFYWYRQILGQKVEFLVSFYNNEISEKSEIFDDQFSVERPDGSNFTLKIRSTKLEDSAMYFCATNSRDSGNTIYFGEGSWLTVV.

The chain has TRBV30 and TRBJ1-2; D is perhaps TRBD1 (6 bases). Germline values: CDR1 GTSNPN, CDR2 SVGIG (reference sequence). Trimming removed 3 bases from V and 4 bases from J, with 12 bases in between. This CDR3 has 13 amino acids. CDR3 amino acids: CAWSSGRGYGYTF. The CDR3 DNA reads TGTGCCTGGAGCTCGGGCAGGGGCTATGGCTACACCTTC.

A note on this clone: This same CDR3 is encoded by further DNA sequences in the sample. The chain is built from TRBV9 and TRBJ1-1; D remains ambiguous. CDR3 length: 13 amino acids. The V end lost 2 bases, the J end lost 1 base, and 6 bases lay between the germline ends. Per germline, CDR1 SGDLS and CDR2 YYNGEE. In DNA, the CDR3 is TGTGCCAGCAGCGTGGAGGGGAACACTGAAGCTTTCTTT. Its translation is CASSVEGNTEAFF.

This chain connects TRBV28 to TRBJ1-2; 9 nucleotides align to TRBD1. The CDR3 has 14 amino acids. Germline assignment: CDR1 MDHEN and CDR2 SYDVKM. V lost 6 bases and J lost 1; bases outside the gene matches: 3. CDR3 in amino acids: CASSGQGNNYGYTF. The CDR3 DNA is TGTGCCAGCAGCGGACAGGGGAATAACTATGGCTACACCTTC.

The chain uses TRBV24-1 and TRBJ1-2, with D maybe TRBD1 (6 bases). V gave up 3 bases and J gave up 8 bases, with 15 bases separating them. Germline-derived CDR1 and CDR2 are KGHDR and SFDVKD. The CDR3 is made up of 14 amino acids. The CDR3 coding sequence is TGTGCCACCAGTGATAGCCGTAAAGGGGGGGGCTACACCTTC. This translates into CATSDSRKGGGYTF.

The rearrangement joins TRBV7-8 to TRBJ2-7; 8 positions agree with TRBD2. V trimming: 3 bases; J trimming: 5 bases; junction bases outside the gene matches: 6. Germline V CDR1 and CDR2: SGHVS, FQNEAQ. The CDR3 loop spans 14 amino acids. CDR3 in amino acids: CASSFHAGGNEQYF. For the CDR3, the DNA is TGTGCCAGCAGCTTTCACGCGGGAGGAAACGAGCAGTACTTC.